This T cell receptor (beta chain) was obtained from a study of radiotherapy plus CTLA-4 blockade in lung cancer. The CDR3 is 16 amino acids. Germline V gene sequence: CDR1 SGHVS, CDR2 FQNEAQ. Losses at the gene ends were 1 base for V and 2 bases for J; bases not matched to a gene: 3. Findings and caveats of the study: The best prediction of response reportedly came from early blood T cell clone dynamics, with interferon-beta. In blood, tumor-derived TCR clones expanded after radiotherapy plus ipilimumab.

Regarding this clone: Its antigen remains unidentified.

Sequenced by immunoSEQ multiplex PCR; TCRdb stores in-frame clones only, minus some. The sample consists of 45,000 to 75,000 clones, about three quarters of them appearing once. The material sequenced was peripheral blood, taken from a patient treated with radiotherapy plus ipilimumab. The TCR comes from a human donor with non-small cell lung cancer who had a partial response to radiotherapy plus ipilimumab. This chain uses TRBV7-8 with TRBJ1-5; 9 bases are shared with TRBD1. The CDR3 loop reads CASSLGGQGGNQPQHF. CDR3 nucleotide sequence: TGTGCCAGCAGCTTAGGGGGACAGGGTGGCAATCAGCCCCAGCATTTT.